This T cell receptor (beta chain) was captured by sequencing in a study of T-cell reconstitution after alpha-beta-depleted transplantation in children. This clonotype was seen only a few times. Its cognate antigen is unknown. Study findings and constraints: After one year, T-cell counts and TCRbeta diversity mostly came from new T cells.

As it was prepared, the TCRbeta library received unique molecular identifiers. One entry per CDR3 protein, called by TCRdb with MiXCR from the PCR reads. This table has about 240,000 distinct CDR3 sequences, 25% appearing once. CDR1 and CDR2 from the germline V gene are SGHAT and FQNNGV. The CDR3 has 16 amino acids. Unmatched junction bases numbered 8, after V lost 2 bases and J lost 7 bases. The material was PBMCs, obtained before TCRalphabeta/CD19-depleted stem cell transplant. The rearrangement joins TRBV11-2 to TRBJ2-7; 13 positions match TRBD2. The sequence was obtained from a girl aged 2-10 years with Fanconi anemia, due to receive a stem cell transplant. CDR3 nucleotide sequence: TGTGCCAGCAGCTTATGGAAGAGGACTAGCGGGGGTGAGCAGTACTTC. As protein: CASSLWKRTSGGEQYF.